This T cell receptor (beta chain) comes out of a study of cytomegalovirus exposure and HLA in healthy donors. Study findings and constraints: TCR clusters originating in the first cohort tended to co-occur in the roughly 130 validation repertoires, according to a later analysis. Cytomegalovirus-associated status was assigned to about 180 TCR beta chains.

A word on this clone: The antigen remains undetermined.

Sequencing was performed with immunoSEQ multiplex PCR; in TCRdb, only in-frame clones are kept and a portion is missing. The sample holds roughly 48,000 clones; about 90% are singletons and the top ten take under 8.5%. This CDR3 is built from 18 residues. Germline CDR1 and CDR2: ENHRY and SYGVKD. With V trimmed by 2 bases and J by 2 bases, 7 bases remained unmatched. The receptor was isolated from a woman aged 25 to 39 in good health and CMV-seronegative. The rearrangement joins TRBV10-3 to TRBJ2-5; 14 nucleotides align to TRBD2. The specimen was PBMCs. This CDR3 reads CAISEDSRLAGGQETQYF. The CDR3 region has the DNA TGTGCCATCAGTGAGGATTCGAGACTAGCGGGAGGGCAAGAGACCCAGTACTTC.